Shown below are 21 T cell receptor beta chains from a single sample sequenced in a study of control samples from healthy donors and cancer patients. Profiled with immunoSEQ multiplex PCR; TCRdb holds only in-frame clones, not every one. Among 110,000 or so clones listed, about 83% were seen once. What was sequenced was blood. The receptors here all came from a man aged 25-45 years in good health.

The chain has TRBV3-1 (or the pseudogene TRBV3-2) and TRBJ1-1; D is uncertain. Trimming took off 1 base at V and 0 bases at J, with 6 bases between the two ends. Germline V lookup: CDR1 LGHDT, CDR2 YNNKEL (reference sequence). This CDR3 has 14 amino acids. CDR3 nucleotides: TGTGCCAGCAGCCAAGCTCAGATGAACACTGAAGCTTTCTTT. Its translation: CASSQAQMNTEAFF.

V usage is TRBV5-6 and J usage is TRBJ2-1; D not certain. The CDR3 length is 11 residues. CDR1 SGHDT and CDR2 YYEEEE come from the germline V gene. V dropped 0 bases and J dropped 12 bases, with 7 bases sitting between them. The CDR3 bases are TGTGCCAGCAGCTTGGGTGGTGGGCAGTTCTTC. It is translated as CASSLGGGQFF.

The rearrangement uses TRBV19 and TRBJ2-5, with D tentatively TRBD2 (5 bases). The CDR3 runs 15 residues. With 7 bases removed from V and 5 bases from J, the gap between germline ends came to 20 bases. The V gene's germline CDR1 is LNHDA and CDR2 SQIVND (reference sequence). The CDR3 protein is CASNFGAGVTETQYF. Here the CDR3 DNA reads TGTGCCAGTAATTTCGGCGCGGGTGTGACGGAGACCCAGTACTTC. The full variable domain, its missing parts supplied by reference TRBV19 and TRBJ2-5, is DGGITQSPKYLFRKEGQNVTLSCEQNLNHDAMYWYRQDPGQGLRLIYYSQIVNDFQKGDIAEGYSVSREKKESFPLTVTSAQKNPTAFYLCASNFGAGVTETQYFGPGTRLLVL.

This rearrangement joins TRBV7-9 to TRBJ1-4; 7 nucleotides align to TRBD1. The CDR3 covers 19 residues. V shed 1 base, J shed 0 bases, and the junction held 11 bases outside the gene matches. Germline lookup yields CDR1 SEHNR and CDR2 FQNEAQ (reference sequence). CDR3 region: CASSLGQGGALATNEKLFF. The CDR3 DNA follows: TGTGCCAGCAGCTTAGGACAGGGTGGGGCCCTTGCAACTAATGAAAAACTGTTTTTT.

The gene calls are TRBV3-1 (or the pseudogene TRBV3-2) and TRBJ2-5; D is perhaps TRBD1 or TRBD2 (5 bases each). The germline V and J ends were trimmed by 1 base and 5 bases, with 14 bases remaining between them. The CDR3 runs to 15 residues. The V gene's germline CDR1 is LGHDT and CDR2 YNNKEL (reference sequence). As DNA, the CDR3 is TGTGCCAGCAGCCAAGTCGTACGGGGCGGGGAGACCCAGTACTTC. The encoded protein is CASSQVVRGGETQYF.

This rearrangement joins TRBV18 to TRBJ2-1, with D possibly matching TRBD1 (5 bases). The germline V gene has CDR1 KGHSH and CDR2 LQKENI. The CDR3 consists of 13 residues. V was cut by 1 base and J by 5 bases, with 6 bases left in between. The CDR3, as DNA: TGTGCCAGCTCACCACAACAGGACAATGAGCAGTTCTTC. Translation gives CASSPQQDNEQFF. Using reference TRBV18 and TRBJ2-1 for the parts outside the CDR3, the full variable domain is NAGVMQNPRHLVRRRGQEARLRCSPMKGHSHVYWYRQLPEEGLKFMVYLQKENIIDESGMPKERFSAEFPKEGPSILRIQQVVRGDSAAYFCASSPQQDNEQFFGPGTRLTVL.

The V call is TRBV5-1, the J call TRBJ1-6; D not resolved. This CDR3 comprises 13 residues. Trimming removed 5 bases from V and 5 bases from J, with 8 bases in between. Germline assignment: CDR1 SGHRS and CDR2 YFSETQ. CDR3 in DNA: TGCGCCAGCAGGGGTGAGAATAATTCACCCCTCCACTTT. Translating gives CASRGENNSPLHF.

The chain has TRBV2 and TRBJ1-2; 7 nucleotides match TRBD1. CDR1 and CDR2 (germline): SNHLY, FYNNEI. Unmatched junction bases numbered 11, after V lost 3 bases and J lost 7 bases. The CDR3 loop spans 15 amino acids. The CDR3 loop is CASSEIAQGMVGYTF. CDR3 coding DNA: TGTGCCAGCAGTGAGATTGCACAGGGGATGGTTGGCTACACCTTC.

The chain links TRBV7-3 to TRBJ1-2; D is undetermined. Germline CDR1 SGHTA, CDR2 FQGTGA. The CDR3 has 13 residues. V lost 8 bases and J lost 3, with 13 bases in between. CDR3 in DNA: TGTGCCAGCTCCTCAGCCGATCACTATGGCTACACCTTC. Encoded protein: CASSSADHYGYTF.

This rearrangement joins TRBV10-3 to TRBJ1-4; no clear D gene. Trimming pared 11 bases from V and 8 bases from J, leaving 18 bases between. The CDR3 has 13 residues. CDR1 and CDR2 from the germline V gene are ENHRY and SYGVKD. The CDR3 DNA reads TGTGCCGTCTCAACGGGGAGCGGGGAAAAACTGTTTTTT. Residues: CAVSTGSGEKLFF.

This clone was observed a few times. The V and J genes are TRBV5-8 and TRBJ2-1, with TRBD1 matching 10 bases. The CDR3 consists of 12 residues. The ends lost 2 bases at V and 12 bases at J; junction bases unmatched: 2. Germline loops: CDR1 SGHTS, CDR2 YDEGEE. The CDR3: CASSLWTGGQFF. The CDR3 region has the DNA TGTGCCAGCAGCTTATGGACAGGGGGGCAGTTCTTC.

This clone was found a few times. V gene TRBV9 combines with J gene TRBJ2-2, with D maybe TRBD1 (6 bases). Trimming took 2 bases from V and 3 from J, leaving 8 bases between them. Germline CDR1 and CDR2: SGDLS and YYNGEE. This CDR3 is built from 14 residues. The CDR3 DNA reads as TGTGCCAGCAGCGTGGGGGCAGACACCGGGGAGCTGTTTTTT. It encodes CASSVGADTGELFF.

The V and J genes are TRBV10-1 and TRBJ2-5; weak D call: TRBD2 (6 bases). The CDR3 consists of 16 residues. CDR1 and CDR2 from the germline V gene are WNHNN and SYGVQD (reference sequence). Trimming took off 2 bases at V and 5 bases at J, with 18 bases between the two ends. The CDR3 region is CASSENPAGKRETQYF. CDR3 nucleotide sequence: TGCGCCAGCAGTGAGAATCCGGCGGGGAAACGGGAGACCCAGTACTTC.

This chain links TRBV25-1 with TRBJ2-5, with D maybe TRBD1 (5 bases). The CDR3 extends over 13 amino acids. Trimming removed 4 bases at V and 0 bases at J, with 6 bases between. Germline V lookup: CDR1 MGHDK, CDR2 SYGVNS. Here the CDR3 reads CASSGTNQETQYF. DNA for the CDR3: TGTGCCAGCAGTGGGACAAACCAAGAGACCCAGTACTTC.

The rearrangement uses TRBV6-1 and TRBJ1-5; D ambiguous. The CDR3 is 14 amino acids. Germline V gene sequence: CDR1 MNHNS, CDR2 SASEGT. V shed 3 bases and J shed 7 bases, with 13 bases lying between them. CDR3 DNA sequence: TGTGCCAGCAGTGATGAAACGGTGGGACAGCCCCAGCATTTT. Translation gives CASSDETVGQPQHF.

This chain uses TRBV19 with TRBJ2-1; TRBD2 matches at 14 bases. The CDR3 is 15 amino acids. J was trimmed by 7 bases and V by 5 bases; bases with no gene match: 4. Germline CDR1 is LNHDA and CDR2 is SQIVND (reference sequence). CDR3 nucleotides: TGTGCCAGTAGTTCGAGACTAGCGGGGGGGAATGAGCAGTTCTTC. It translates to CASSSRLAGGNEQFF.

The V gene is TRBV19, the J gene TRBJ1-4, with a weak D call TRBD1 (5 bases). V was cut by 10 bases and J by 3 bases, with 15 bases left in between. This CDR3 is built from 14 residues. From germline, CDR1 is LNHDA and CDR2 SQIVND (reference sequence). This chain's CDR3 is CATSSGLANEKLFF. DNA of the CDR3: TGTGCCACCTCCTCGGGGCTGGCTAATGAAAAACTGTTTTTT. The whole variable domain, remainder taken from reference TRBV19 and TRBJ1-4, is DGGITQSPKYLFRKEGQNVTLSCEQNLNHDAMYWYRQDPGQGLRLIYYSQIVNDFQKGDIAEGYSVSREKKESFPLTVTSAQKNPTAFYLCATSSGLANEKLFFGSGTQLSVL.

The CDR3 DNA is TGTGCCAGCAGTTTCGCGGGGGCGGGAGGCTACACCTTC. It translates to CASSFAGAGGYTF. The chain joins TRBV12-3 or TRBV12-4 to TRBJ1-2; TRBD1 might be the D (6 bases). CDR3 size: 13 residues. With 3 bases removed from V and 8 bases from J, the gap between germline ends came to 13 bases.

V gene TRBV7-6 combines with J gene TRBJ2-2; tentative D call: TRBD2 (6 bases). The V gene lost 3 bases and the J gene lost 6 bases, with 11 bases spanning the gap. The germline CDR1 and CDR2 sequences are SGHVS and FNYEAQ. The CDR3 is 14 residues long. The CDR3 nucleotides are TGTGCCAGCAGCTTCGGTCGGAGGGCCGGGGAGCTGTTTTTT. It yields the protein CASSFGRRAGELFF. The variable domain in full, with the rest retrieved from reference TRBV7-6 and TRBJ2-2, is GAGVSQSPRYKVTKRGQDVALRCDPISGHVSLYWYRQALGQGPEFLTYFNYEAQQDKSGLPNDRFSAERPEGSISTLTIQRTEQRDSAMYRCASSFGRRAGELFFGEGSRLTVL.

The CDR3 region is CASSYGTGETDTQYF. The CDR3 coding sequence is TGTGCCAGCAGCTACGGGACAGGGGAGACAGATACGCAGTATTTT. The rearrangement uses TRBV7-9 and TRBJ2-3, with 10 bases identical to TRBD1. Germline CDR1 SEHNR, CDR2 FQNEAQ (reference sequence). This CDR3 spans 15 amino acids. V trimming: 4 bases; J trimming: 3 bases; junction bases outside the gene matches: 4. Full variable domain (outside the CDR3, taken from reference TRBV7-9 and TRBJ2-3): DTGVSQNPRHKITKRGQNVTFRCDPISEHNRLYWYRQTLGQGPEFLTYFQNEAQLEKSRLLSDRFSAERPKGSFSTLEIQRTEQGDSAMYLCASSYGTGETDTQYFGPGTRLTVL.

The chain joins TRBV6-4 to TRBJ2-3, with 11 bases identical to TRBD2. J gave up 6 bases and V 0 bases, and 5 bases lay outside the gene matches. Germline V gene sequence: CDR1 MRHNA, CDR2 SNTAGT. CDR3 size: 16 residues. The DNA for the CDR3 is TGTGCCAGCAGTGACTCCGTGACTAGCGGGGCGGATACGCAGTATTTT. Its translation: CASSDSVTSGADTQYF.